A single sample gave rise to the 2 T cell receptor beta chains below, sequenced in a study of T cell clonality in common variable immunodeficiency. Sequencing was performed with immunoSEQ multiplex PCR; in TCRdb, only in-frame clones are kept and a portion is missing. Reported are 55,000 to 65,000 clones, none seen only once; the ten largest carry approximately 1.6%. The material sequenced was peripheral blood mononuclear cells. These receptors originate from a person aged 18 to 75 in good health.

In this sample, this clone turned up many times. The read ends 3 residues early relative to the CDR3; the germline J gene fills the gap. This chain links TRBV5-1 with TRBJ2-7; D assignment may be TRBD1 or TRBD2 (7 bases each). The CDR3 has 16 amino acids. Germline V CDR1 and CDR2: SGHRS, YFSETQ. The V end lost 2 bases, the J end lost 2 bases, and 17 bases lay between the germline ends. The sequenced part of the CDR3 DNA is TGCGCCAGCAGCTTACAGGGGAGGGGACTTACCTACGAG. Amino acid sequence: CASSLQGRGLTYE. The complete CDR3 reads CASSLQGRGLTYEQYF.

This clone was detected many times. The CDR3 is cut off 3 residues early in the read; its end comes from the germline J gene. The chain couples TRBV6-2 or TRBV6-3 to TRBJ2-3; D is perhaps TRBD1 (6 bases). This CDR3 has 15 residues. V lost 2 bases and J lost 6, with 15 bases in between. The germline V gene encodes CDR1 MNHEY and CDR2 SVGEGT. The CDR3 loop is CASSYVGQLRDTQYF. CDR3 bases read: TGTGCCAGCAGTTACGTTGGACAGCTTCGGGATACG.